This T cell receptor (beta chain) appears in the sequencing data of a study of a mutant IDH1 vaccine in newly diagnosed glioma (dated by TCRdb to about 2021). Study-wide context: Of the roughly 32 treated patients, 62.5% were male and roughly 40% were female, and a mean age of 40.4 years was recorded. Prior to enrollment, standard therapy consisting of radiotherapy alone, temozolomide alone, or radiochemotherapy with temozolomide had been administered to patients, with the combination being received by most patients. Peripheral blood was drawn at six visits: V03 (baseline), V05, V07, V10, V12 and V13. For exploratory analyses, about 25 treated patients had longitudinal TCRB deep sequencing done wherever samples were available.

On this clone: Its target antigen remains unknown. Per-base qualities were not stored, and no clone one base away is much larger.

Findings and caveats that apply to the study as a whole: Selection of PBMC samples for TCRB deep sequencing was based on availability. No apparent relationship was observed between pseudoprogression and alterations in the top peripheral T cell clonotypes detected by TCRB sequencing. Across multiple MHC alleles, vaccine-induced immune responses were seen in around 94% of patients. It was noted by the authors that analyses of patient blood samples could not be reproduced owing to sample limitations.

From cysteine to phenylalanine, the CDR3 is 16 amino acids long. The only DNA kept is the CDR3, 48 bases in frame from the first base. As encoded in the germline V gene (reference sequence), CDR1 is MNHNY while CDR2 is SVGAGI. Ends trimmed: V by 2 bases, J by 5 bases; bases unmatched to a gene: 7. This specimen's time point label, per the study, means: baseline, week 1 (first vaccination visit). The label giving this sample's treatment or condition can be read as: pre-vaccination baseline after standard-of-care therapy. Donors had newly diagnosed WHO grade 3 or 4 IDH1-mutant astrocytomas with loss of nuclear ATRX. The samples were drawn from NOA16, a multicentre, single-arm, open-label phase I trial in Germany that tested a mutant IDH1 peptide vaccine in humans for the first time. Blood drawn at visit V03 was used as the baseline sample for immunogenicity testing. Genomic DNA for TCRB sequencing was isolated from EDTA blood with the DNeasy Blood and Tissue Kit.

The method was the immunoSEQ multiplex PCR assay. The hsTCRB Kit was used according to the manufacturer's protocol to amplify rearranged TCR beta chain sequences. An Illumina MiSeq was used to sequence the TCRB libraries. Per the source publication's procedure: Demultiplexing, trimming and gene mapping were performed with the kit vendor's proprietary platform. Sourced from immuneACCESS, this table was stored by TCRdb with only in-frame sequences that have V and J called. A share of the clones is absent; for the studies checked, an unresolved V gene accounts for under half, and the remainder has no known explanation. The D gene and trimming were derived from the DNA, and the V and J assignments and clone size from that table. The sample profile shows more than 50,000 clones; 70% to 90% of them were found once. The ten largest clones represent around 3% of the sample.

The rearrangement joined TRBV6-6 to TRBJ2-3; 10 bases in between match TRBD1. Source: PBMCs, taken from a glioma patient treated with radiotherapy, temozolomide or both. The clonotype comes from a man younger than 40 with glioma. Here is the DNA: TGTGCCAGCAGTTACGACCCAGGACAGGGGGGAGATACGCAGTATTTT. Translation gives CASSYDPGQGGDTQYF.